These T cell receptor beta chains were read from a single sample in a study of T cell clones after liver transplantation. TCRdb's copy holds only in-frame clones and misses some; the assay was immunoSEQ multiplex PCR. Altogether 68,000 or so clones are present, 80% to 95% being singletons, with the ten largest covering 0.85% to 1%. Sequenced material: CD4+ T cells from blood, taken roughly 26 months after liver transplant. All receptors derive from a human patient who received a liver transplant. Some T cells may arise from the graft donor. CDR3s include the opening cysteine and the closing phenylalanine or tryptophan. A D gene is named only where the DNA matches it firmly. Size tells how often a clone was seen (once, few, many) or the class of an expanded clone, and some rows leave it out.

j_gene: TRBJ2-7; abundance: once; v_gene: TRBV7-3; d_gene: TRBD2; CDR3aa: CASSLTSGSYNEQYF; CDR3nt: TGTGCCAGCAGCTTAACAAGCGGGAGTTACAACGAGCAGTACTTC
j_gene: TRBJ1-3; abundance: NA; v_gene: TRBV11-3; d_gene: NA; CDR3aa: CASSPMGTGNTIYF; CDR3nt: TGTGCCAGCAGCCCTATGGGGACTGGAAACACCATATATTTT
j_gene: TRBJ2-7; abundance: NA; v_gene: TRBV5-6; d_gene: NA; CDR3aa: CASSRGTALGEQYF; CDR3nt: TGTGCCAGCAGCCGCGGGACGGCCCTGGGGGAGCAGTACTTC
j_gene: TRBJ2-3; abundance: once; v_gene: TRBV27; d_gene: TRBD2; CDR3aa: CASSLGLADSPDTQYF; CDR3nt: TGTGCCAGCAGTTTAGGACTAGCGGATTCCCCGGATACGCAGTATTTT
j_gene: TRBJ2-2; abundance: NA; v_gene: TRBV5-1; d_gene: NA; CDR3aa: CASSLAAIPGELFF; CDR3nt: TGCGCCAGCAGCTTGGCGGCCATCCCGGGGGAGCTGTTTTTT
j_gene: TRBJ2-3; abundance: NA; v_gene: TRBV6-1; d_gene: NA; CDR3aa: CASSEDGRTDTDTQYF; CDR3nt: TGTGCCAGCAGTGAAGATGGGAGGACCGACACAGATACGCAGTATTTT
j_gene: TRBJ1-3; abundance: NA; v_gene: TRBV11-3; d_gene: TRBD1; CDR3aa: CASSRFVAGGGSGNTIYF; CDR3nt: TGTGCCAGCAGTCGATTTGTGGCAGGGGGCGGCTCTGGAAACACCATATATTTT
j_gene: TRBJ1-1; abundance: once; v_gene: TRBV29-1; d_gene: NA; CDR3aa: CSVPAQATSEAFF; CDR3nt: TGCAGCGTCCCCGCACAGGCGACATCTGAAGCTTTCTTT
j_gene: TRBJ2-1; abundance: NA; v_gene: TRBV19; d_gene: TRBD2; CDR3aa: CASSPTTSGPSWDEQFF; CDR3nt: TGTGCCAGTAGTCCAACGACTAGCGGCCCCTCTTGGGATGAGCAGTTCTTC
j_gene: TRBJ2-5; abundance: NA; v_gene: TRBV7-7; d_gene: NA; CDR3aa: CASSLAPGSETQYF; CDR3nt: TGTGCTAGCAGCTTAGCCCCGGGGTCAGAGACCCAGTACTTC
j_gene: TRBJ2-5; abundance: NA; v_gene: TRBV29-1; d_gene: NA; CDR3aa: CSVEYGLGETQYF; CDR3nt: TGCAGCGTTGAGTACGGGTTGGGAGAGACCCAGTACTTC
j_gene: TRBJ2-1; abundance: NA; v_gene: TRBV6-1; d_gene: NA; CDR3aa: CASSVLGGDNEQFF; CDR3nt: TGTGCCAGCAGTGTTCTTGGTGGGGACAATGAGCAGTTCTTC
j_gene: TRBJ1-1; abundance: NA; v_gene: TRBV7-2; d_gene: NA; CDR3aa: CASSLGDRRNTEAFF; CDR3nt: TGTGCCAGCAGCTTAGGCGACAGGAGGAACACTGAAGCTTTCTTT
j_gene: TRBJ2-3; abundance: NA; v_gene: TRBV6-1; d_gene: TRBD2; CDR3aa: CASKQDGGSDTQYF; CDR3nt: TGTGCCAGCAAACAGGACGGGGGGTCAGATACGCAGTATTTT
j_gene: TRBJ2-1; abundance: NA; v_gene: TRBV5-1; d_gene: NA; CDR3aa: CASSRTESYNEQFF; CDR3nt: TGCGCCAGCAGCCGGACAGAAAGCTACAATGAGCAGTTCTTC